These 4 T cell receptor beta chains came from one sample sequenced in a study of blood T cell repertoires in COVID-19 (dated by TCRdb to about 2020). The method was the immunoSEQ multiplex PCR assay. TCRdb obtained this table from immuneACCESS and retained in-frame rearrangements with V and J assigned. These tables miss some clones; where compared with another copy, unresolved V genes account for less than half of the shortfall, and the remainder is unexplained. The table for this sample lists roughly 73,000 clones; roughly 80% of them were counted only once. 20% of the sample goes to the ten largest clones. Sequencing used peripheral blood. The source of these receptors is a woman aged 70-85 years with acute or convalescent COVID-19.

The sample holds a few counts of this clone. The chain is built from TRBV6-5 and TRBJ1-2, with D perhaps TRBD1 (6 bases). With 2 bases removed from V and 4 bases from J, the gap between germline ends came to 14 bases. CDR1 and CDR2 (germline): MNHEY, SVGAGI. There are 15 residues in the CDR3. The CDR3 sequence: CASSYDQRGSYGYTF. CDR3 coding DNA: TGTGCCAGCAGTTACGACCAAAGGGGGAGCTATGGCTACACCTTC.

The chain links TRBV5-5 to TRBJ1-1; D unresolved. Looked up from germline, CDR1 is SGHKS and CDR2 is YYEKEE (reference sequence). The V end was cut by 0 bases, the J end by 0 bases, with 6 bases between. The CDR3 is 14 amino acids. The CDR3 DNA sequence: TGTGCCAGCAGCTTGGCTGAGTTGAACACTGAAGCTTTCTTT. This translates into CASSLAELNTEAFF.

The V gene is TRBV6-5, the J gene TRBJ2-3; D gene ambiguous. The germline V gene encodes CDR1 MNHEY and CDR2 SVGAGI. The CDR3 totals 15 residues. Trimming cost V 2 bases and J 0 bases, with 9 bases left between them. In DNA, the CDR3 is TGTGCCAGCAGTTACCGTCTAGAAAGCACAGATACGCAGTATTTT. It encodes CASSYRLESTDTQYF.

The chain couples TRBV27 to TRBJ1-1; D gene ambiguous. V lost 6 bases, J lost 1 base, and 15 bases lay in between. Germline lookup yields CDR1 MNHEY and CDR2 SMNVEV (reference sequence). This CDR3 spans 15 amino acids. The CDR3 DNA sequence: TGTGCCAGCAGGTCCCTTTCCCGGGGGAACACTGAAGCTTTCTTT. Protein sequence: CASRSLSRGNTEAFF.